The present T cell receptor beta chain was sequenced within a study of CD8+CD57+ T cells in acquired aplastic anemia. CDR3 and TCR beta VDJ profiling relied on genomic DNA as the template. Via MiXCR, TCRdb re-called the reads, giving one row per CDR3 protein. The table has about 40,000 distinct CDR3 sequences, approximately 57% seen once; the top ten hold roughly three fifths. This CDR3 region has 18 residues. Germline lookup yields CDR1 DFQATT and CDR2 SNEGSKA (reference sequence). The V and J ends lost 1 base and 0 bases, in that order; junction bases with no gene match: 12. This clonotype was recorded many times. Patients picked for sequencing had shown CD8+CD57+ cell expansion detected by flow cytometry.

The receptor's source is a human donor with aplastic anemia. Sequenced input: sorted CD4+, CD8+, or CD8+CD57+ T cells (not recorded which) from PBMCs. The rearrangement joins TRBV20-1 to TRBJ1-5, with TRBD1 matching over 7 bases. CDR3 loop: CSARGVETGSYSNQPQHF. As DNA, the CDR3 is TGCAGTGCTAGAGGGGTCGAGACAGGGAGCTATAGCAATCAGCCCCAGCATTTT.